This TCR beta chain was retrieved from a study of T and B cells in COVID-19 patients. Whole-study context: Most recovered patients had mild to moderate COVID-19 treated as outpatients. Critical illness requiring mechanical ventilation or extracorporeal membrane oxygenation affected 12 of 20 active-infection patients. The recovered cohort's median age was approximately 37 years, versus roughly 67 years in active infection.

This clonotype occurred a few times. The germline V and J ends were trimmed by 0 bases and 6 bases, with 24 bases remaining between them. CDR3 size: 18 residues. Germline CDR1 MRHNA, CDR2 SNTAGT. Multiplex PCR with BIOMED2 TRB-A/B primer pools amplified TRB rearrangements. TCRdb processed the multiplex PCR reads anew with MiXCR; each CDR3 protein has one entry. The sample lists 13,000 or so distinct CDR3 sequences; 25% to 30% were seen once. Each TRB amplification used roughly 220-550 ng of genomic DNA from blood. This receptor was obtained from a human donor who had recovered from COVID-19. Sequencing was carried out using blood. The chain uses TRBV6-4 and TRBJ2-7, with a tentative D call TRBD1 (6 bases). The CDR3 reads CASSDSNLGSGARCEQYF. In nucleotides, the CDR3 is TGTGCCAGCAGTGACTCGAATCTGGGTTCAGGGGCGAGGTGCGAGCAGTACTTC.